The 22 T cell receptor beta chains below all came from one sample that was sequenced in a study of a mutant IDH1 vaccine in newly diagnosed glioma. Time point reported: week 35, safety follow-up. With topical imiquimod, each dose of the vaccine consisted of 300 ug of mutant IDH1 20-mer peptide. Libraries were prepared by immunoSEQ multiplex PCR; TCRdb keeps only in-frame clonotypes and omits some of them. The sample lists more than 25,000 clones; about three quarters were seen once. Their antigens remain unidentified. The sequences come from PBMCs, collected from a glioma patient whose treatment included an IDH1 peptide vaccine. The receptors come from a man between 50 and 59 years old with glioma.

This chain joins TRBV7-2 and TRBJ2-7; 7 bases agree with TRBD2. CDR1 SGHTA and CDR2 FQGNSA come from the germline V gene. V shed 8 bases and J 3 bases; nucleotides not matched to a gene: 10. The CDR3 has 14 residues. The CDR3 nucleotides read TGTGCCAGCGCCCTTACCGGGACTAACTACGAGCAGTACTTC. Encoded protein: CASALTGTNYEQYF.

The chain links TRBV10-3 to TRBJ2-7; 8 nucleotides line up with TRBD2. Germline assignment: CDR1 ENHRY and CDR2 SYGVKD. CDR3 length equals 14 residues. J gave up 5 bases and V 4 bases, and 7 bases lay outside the gene matches. The CDR3 DNA is TGTGCCATCAGTGCAAGCGGGAGCGGTAACGAGCAGTACTTC. Its protein is CAISASGSGNEQYF.

The chain carries TRBV7-9 and TRBJ2-1; no clear D. Trimming took off 4 bases at V and 7 bases at J, with 17 bases between the two ends. Germline V lookup: CDR1 SEHNR, CDR2 FQNEAQ (reference sequence). CDR3 length equals 15 residues. This chain's CDR3 is CASSSQTGLRNEQFF. The DNA of the CDR3 is TGTGCCAGCAGCTCCCAGACTGGGCTCAGAAATGAGCAGTTCTTC.

The chain employs TRBV2 and TRBJ2-7, with D unclear. The V gene lost 6 bases and the J gene lost 3 bases, with 15 bases spanning the gap. This CDR3 is 14 amino acids long. CDR1 and CDR2 from the germline V gene are SNHLY and FYNNEI. DNA of the CDR3: TGTGCCAGCAGGCCTACCGGGTTCCACTACGAGCAGTACTTC. Amino acid sequence: CASRPTGFHYEQYF. Supplemented by reference TRBV2 and TRBJ2-7, the full variable domain reads EPEVTQTPSHQVTQMGQEVILRCVPISNHLYFYWYRQILGQKVEFLVSFYNNEISEKSEIFDDQFSVERPDGSNFTLKIRSTKLEDSAMYFCASRPTGFHYEQYFGPGTRLTVT.

The genes are TRBV29-1 and TRBJ1-1, with 10 bases that match TRBD1. The V gene end was trimmed by 7 bases and the J gene end by 4 bases; junction bases not matched to a gene: 0. Germline CDR1 is SQVTM and CDR2 is ANQGSEA. This CDR3 contains 11 residues. CDR3 bases: TGCAGCGGGACAGGGGGCACTGAAGCTTTCTTT. This translates into CSGTGGTEAFF.

This chain connects TRBV11-2 to TRBJ2-7, with D perhaps being TRBD1 or TRBD2 (5 bases each). CDR3 length equals 15 residues. V lost 0 bases to trimming and J lost 5 bases, with 14 bases between them. Per germline, CDR1 SGHAT and CDR2 FQNNGV. The CDR3 protein is CASSLEGTVLNEQYF. The CDR3 nucleotides are TGTGCCAGCAGCTTAGAAGGGACGGTTCTGAACGAGCAGTACTTC.

The chain carries TRBV18 and TRBJ2-2; 7 bases map to TRBD1. CDR3 length: 15 residues. Germline V gives CDR1 KGHSH, CDR2 LQKENI. V shed 6 bases, J shed 3 bases, and the junction held 7 bases outside the gene matches. Written as DNA, the CDR3 is TGTGCCAGCTCCCCCACAGGGGCCCACACCGGGGAGCTGTTTTTT. Amino acids: CASSPTGAHTGELFF.

This clone was counted a single time. V gene TRBV6-1 combines with J gene TRBJ2-7, with a possible D match to TRBD2 (6 bases). The V gene's germline CDR1 is MNHNS and CDR2 SASEGT. The CDR3 contains 12 residues. Trimming took off 7 bases at V and 6 bases at J, with 13 bases between the two ends. The DNA of the CDR3 is TGTGCCAGCACCCCTGGAGGGCTCGAGCAGTACTTC. Encoded protein: CASTPGGLEQYF.

V gene TRBV9 combines with J gene TRBJ2-7, with 10 nucleotides matching TRBD2. CDR1 and CDR2 from the germline V gene are SGDLS and YYNGEE. CDR3 length: 16 amino acids. The V gene end was trimmed by 3 bases and the J gene end by 5 bases; junction bases not matched to a gene: 11. CDR3 protein: CASSGGMGLAGDEQYF. For the CDR3, the DNA is TGTGCCAGCAGCGGGGGGATGGGGCTAGCGGGGGACGAGCAGTACTTC.

The V call is TRBV19, the J call TRBJ2-2; D is possibly TRBD1 or TRBD2 (6 bases each). CDR3 length: 16 residues. V gave up 1 base and J gave up 5 bases, with 14 bases separating them. In germline, CDR1 is LNHDA, CDR2 SQIVND (reference sequence). The CDR3 sequence: CASSIGTGARTGELFF. DNA for the CDR3: TGTGCCAGTAGTATAGGTACGGGGGCGCGGACCGGGGAGCTGTTTTTT.

The chain joins TRBV5-4 to TRBJ1-2; D remains ambiguous. Germline-derived CDR1 and CDR2 are SGHNT and YYREEE (reference sequence). Trimming left V 4 bases short and J 6 bases short, with 16 bases between. The CDR3 has 14 amino acids. The CDR3 bases are TGTGCCAGCAGCCGCTCAAGTCAAGTTGATGGCTACACCTTC. Translating it yields CASSRSSQVDGYTF.

This clone was observed a few times. The chain is built from TRBV5-1 and TRBJ1-5; D gene unclear. V lost 0 bases, J lost 6 bases, and 7 bases lay in between. Germline CDR1 is SGHRS and CDR2 is YFSETQ. This CDR3 is 13 amino acids long. The DNA of the CDR3 is TGCGCCAGCAGCTTGGAGGGTATTCAGCCCCAGCATTTT. Translating it yields CASSLEGIQPQHF.

This clone was picked up one time. The genes are TRBV11-1 and TRBJ1-2; no definite D call. CDR1 and CDR2 from the germline V gene are SGHAT and FQDESV (reference sequence). This CDR3 is built from 16 residues. Trimming removed 3 bases from V and 4 bases from J, with 18 bases in between. The DNA of the CDR3 is TGTGCCAGCAGCTTTAGGGAGGCTGGAAAGACCTATGGCTACACCTTC. Protein sequence: CASSFREAGKTYGYTF.

There are a few counts of this clone. V usage is TRBV4-1 and J usage is TRBJ1-2, with a weak D call TRBD1 (5 bases). The CDR3 covers 14 residues. The V gene's germline CDR1 is MGHRA and CDR2 YSYEKL. The ends were cut back, 1 base at V and 4 bases at J, with 10 bases in the middle. Written as DNA, the CDR3 is TGCGCCAGCAGCCAAGGGATGGGGGTCTATGGCTACACCTTC. This gives the protein CASSQGMGVYGYTF.

The chain employs TRBV27 and TRBJ2-5, with 10 bases identical to TRBD1. The V gene's germline CDR1 is MNHEY and CDR2 SMNVEV (reference sequence). The CDR3 length is 15 residues. The trim removed 8 bases at V and 5 bases at J, leaving 11 bases unmatched. CDR3 sequence reads: CASSSGTGVEETQYF. In DNA, the CDR3 is TGTGCCAGCTCCTCCGGGACAGGGGTGGAGGAGACCCAGTACTTC.

The CDR3 nucleotides are TGCGCCAGCAGCCAACAGGGGTACCAAAGCTCCGAGCAGTACTTC. Protein: CASSQQGYQSSEQYF. This chain connects TRBV4-1 to TRBJ2-7; possible D gene TRBD1, 6 bases. Germline values: CDR1 MGHRA, CDR2 YSYEKL. The ends were cut back, 2 bases at V and 6 bases at J, with 17 bases in the middle. CDR3 length: 15 residues.

This clone was picked up a small number of times. Other DNA sequences in the same sample also yield this CDR3. The V gene is TRBV5-1, the J gene TRBJ1-1; 7 positions agree with TRBD1. Germline trimming cut 2 bases from V and 3 bases from J; bases unmatched to any gene: 4. CDR1 and CDR2 from the germline V gene are SGHRS and YFSETQ. The CDR3 is made up of 14 amino acids. In DNA, the CDR3 is TGCGCCAGCAGCTTAGCAGGGGGGTACACTGAAGCTTTCTTT. Translated: CASSLAGGYTEAFF.

CDR3 amino acids: CASSSRGGNSPLHF. CDR3 DNA sequence: TGTGCCAGCAGCTCCCGGGGCGGTAATTCACCCCTCCACTTT. The gene calls are TRBV7-9 and TRBJ1-6; D perhaps matches TRBD1 (5 bases). Germline V gene sequence: CDR1 SEHNR, CDR2 FQNEAQ (reference sequence). The CDR3 contains 14 residues. With 4 bases removed from V and 6 bases from J, the gap between germline ends came to 10 bases.

The chain carries TRBV28 and TRBJ1-5; D is unresolved. This CDR3 spans 15 amino acids. CDR1 is MDHEN and CDR2 is SYDVKM in the germline V gene. Trimming stripped 7 bases from V and 6 bases from J, with 19 bases between. This CDR3 is CASTHGRLGRQPQHF. The CDR3 region has the DNA TGTGCCAGCACCCACGGACGTTTAGGGCGTCAGCCCCAGCATTTT.

The chain combines TRBV6-6 with TRBJ2-5, with D uncertain. Germline lookup yields CDR1 MNHNY and CDR2 SVGAGI (reference sequence). V was pared by 6 bases and J by 5 bases, with 10 bases between. CDR3 length: 12 residues. CDR3 protein: CASSPDGETQYF. As DNA, the CDR3 is TGTGCCAGCAGCCCGGACGGGGAGACCCAGTACTTC.

The genes are TRBV18 and TRBJ1-1; the D gene is possibly TRBD1 (6 bases). The germline CDR1 and CDR2 sequences are KGHSH and LQKENI. Deletions cut 5 bases from V and 1 base from J, with 11 bases between. The CDR3 totals 14 residues. CDR3 protein: CASSAGTKNTEAFF. CDR3 sequence (DNA): TGTGCCAGCTCAGCCGGGACAAAGAACACTGAAGCTTTCTTT.

The chain uses TRBV20-1 and TRBJ1-5; no definite D call. Germline V CDR1 and CDR2: DFQATT, SNEGSKA (reference sequence). The germline V and J ends were trimmed by 0 bases and 7 bases, with 4 bases remaining between them. The CDR3 loop spans 11 amino acids. The chain's CDR3 is CSARDQQPQHF. CDR3 nucleotide sequence: TGCAGTGCTAGAGATCAGCAGCCCCAGCATTTT.